These 6 T cell receptor beta chains originate from one sample sequenced in a study of blood T cell repertoires in COVID-19. Assay used: immunoSEQ multiplex PCR; TCRdb lists only in-frame clones, some missing. Counted here are roughly 250,000 clones, around nine tenths occurring once; the ten biggest clones make up about 2.1%. The material sequenced was peripheral blood. These receptors were taken from a woman in her forties who had recovered from COVID-19.

This clone was counted a single time. The V gene is TRBV5-1, the J gene TRBJ2-6; 7 nucleotides agree with TRBD1. This CDR3 comprises 15 residues. The junction had 3 bases not matched to a gene; V was cut back by 4 bases and J by 2 bases. Germline V gene lookup returns CDR1 SGHRS and CDR2 YFSETQ. Here the CDR3 DNA reads TGCGCCAGCAGCCCCGACAGGGCTGGGGCCAACGTCCTGACTTTC. It is translated as CASSPDRAGANVLTF.

The table lists this clone with a few counts. The chain couples TRBV2 to TRBJ2-7; 8 bases map to TRBD2. Germline trimming cut 2 bases from V and 3 bases from J; bases unmatched to any gene: 3. CDR3 size: 14 residues. Germline-derived CDR1 and CDR2 are SNHLY and FYNNEI. In DNA form, the CDR3 reads TGTGCCAGCAGTGAATGGCTAGCGGGCTACGAGCAGTACTTC. Translated: CASSEWLAGYEQYF. Using reference TRBV2 and TRBJ2-7 for the parts outside the CDR3, the full variable domain is EPEVTQTPSHQVTQMGQEVILRCVPISNHLYFYWYRQILGQKVEFLVSFYNNEISEKSEIFDDQFSVERPDGSNFTLKIRSTKLEDSAMYFCASSEWLAGYEQYFGPGTRLTVT.

CDR3 coding DNA: TGTGCCAGTTTCCGGGACACCTACAATGAGCAGTTCTTC. Residues: CASFRDTYNEQFF. The chain carries TRBV2 and TRBJ2-1; TRBD1 is a possible D gene (6 bases). Trimming pared 9 bases from V and 2 bases from J, leaving 11 bases between. The CDR3 covers 13 residues. Germline V CDR1 and CDR2: SNHLY, FYNNEI. Filled out from reference TRBV2 and TRBJ2-1, the complete variable domain reads EPEVTQTPSHQVTQMGQEVILRCVPISNHLYFYWYRQILGQKVEFLVSFYNNEISEKSEIFDDQFSVERPDGSNFTLKIRSTKLEDSAMYFCASFRDTYNEQFFGPGTRLTVL.

This rearrangement joins TRBV4-3 to TRBJ2-3, with 11 bases that match TRBD1. The V gene end was trimmed by 4 bases and the J gene end by 4 bases; junction bases not matched to a gene: 4. Germline V gene lookup returns CDR1 LGHNA and CDR2 YSLEER. CDR3 size: 15 residues. The CDR3 spells CASSPDRGRADTQYF. CDR3 in DNA: TGCGCCAGCAGCCCGGACAGGGGGCGGGCAGATACGCAGTATTTT.

The gene calls are TRBV7-2 and TRBJ2-3; TRBD1 aligns across 8 bases. V shed 4 bases, J shed 5 bases, and the junction held 14 bases outside the gene matches. From germline, CDR1 is SGHTA and CDR2 FQGNSA. This CDR3 is 17 amino acids long. DNA of the CDR3: TGTGCCAGCAGCTCGGGAGCGAGCAGGGGGCGCATAGATACGCAGTATTTT. Translation gives CASSSGASRGRIDTQYF.

The chain couples TRBV5-8 to TRBJ1-2; D is uncertain. Trimming took off 1 base at V and 8 bases at J, with 9 bases between the two ends. The CDR3 runs 12 residues. The germline V gene has CDR1 SGHTS and CDR2 YDEGEE. CDR3 loop: CASSLIGSGYTF. As DNA, the CDR3 is TGTGCCAGCAGCTTGATAGGGAGCGGCTACACCTTC.